This is a list of T cell receptor beta chains from one sample in a study of radiotherapy plus CTLA-4 blockade in lung cancer. Profiling relied on immunoSEQ multiplex PCR, and the TCRdb table lists in-frame clones only, not all of them. This repertoire shows about 110,000 clones, roughly 84% found once; its top ten account for 2.4%. The sample in question was peripheral blood, obtained from a patient treated with radiotherapy plus ipilimumab. The receptors derive from a human donor with non-small cell lung cancer that progressed on radiotherapy plus ipilimumab. Some clones in this sample may be carry-over from other donors' samples. Each CDR3 is given with its conserved first and last residue. The order of the fields is J gene, V gene, CDR3 protein.

>TRBJ2-6|TRBV4-3
CASSQAPRSRAGANVLTF
>TRBJ1-1|TRBV19
CASSITPSGGTEAFF
>TRBJ2-2|TRBV5-1
CASSRVLGDTGELFF
>TRBJ2-5|TRBV9
CASSTSPLAGEETQYF
>TRBJ2-3|TRBV2
CASRGDSDTQYF
>TRBJ2-7|TRBV6-1
CASSAGESYEQYF
>TRBJ1-5|TRBV28
CASRVPGGGGLGQPQHF
>.|TRBV20-1
CSALKIDEQYF
>TRBJ2-7|TRBV4-3
CASSQDWDGSYEQYF
>TRBJ1-2|TRBV7-2
CASSRKVTGDYGYTF
>TRBJ1-2|TRBV19
CASSIVREGVYGYTF
>TRBJ2-5|TRBV6-5
CASSTEGTSGETQYF
>TRBJ1-2|TRBV19
CASSIARTGIGYGYTF
>TRBJ2-2|TRBV7-3
CASRRGVLTGELFF
>TRBJ2-6|TRBV19
CASIEGPSGANVLTF
>TRBJ1-2|TRBV5-4
CASRRDRNYGYTF
>TRBJ1-1|TRBV11-3
CASSLGPGTEAFF
>TRBJ2-1|TRBV6-4
CASSISGTGNRSYNEQFF
>TRBJ2-1|TRBV6-6
CASSYNEQFF
>TRBJ1-5|TRBV28
CASSYRGQPQHF
>TRBJ2-2|TRBV9
CASSVAVGAGLTGELFF
>TRBJ2-6|TRBV29-1
CSVVGSSGANVLTF
>TRBJ2-3|TRBV19
CASSIRLSLSGADTQYF
>TRBJ1-4|TRBV7-2
CASSNRQEEKLFF
>TRBJ2-5|TRBV2
CASSDLTGDGGETQYF
>TRBJ1-1|TRBV20-1
CSASWGPEAFF
>TRBJ1-4|TRBV18
CASSPRGHDEKLFF
>TRBJ2-7|TRBV19
CAQNKGGREYEQYF
>TRBJ1-1|TRBV6-5
CASSQGQGAEAFF
>TRBJ2-1|TRBV5-1
CASSPSLGTYNEQFF
>TRBJ2-7|TRBV6-6
CASSYSLNEQYF
>TRBJ2-1|TRBV18
CASSPPGQGAPGEQFF
>TRBJ2-4|TRBV7-2
CASSTGQGVDINIQYF
>TRBJ1-1|TRBV6-5
CASRFSGAHTEAFF
>TRBJ2-5|TRBV9
CASSVFNIPQETQYF
>TRBJ1-1|TRBV4-2
CASSQYRENTEAFF
>TRBJ2-4|TRBV29-1
CSVDLPLAGGSLAKNIQYF
>TRBJ2-7|TRBV7-9
CASSLSGTGHNEQYF
>TRBJ2-3|TRBV29-1
CSVDGGSGMGTDTQYF
>TRBJ2-7|TRBV4-3
CASSLQRGVKYEQYF
>TRBJ2-3|TRBV9
CASSVLGTPPGVGAQYF
>TRBJ2-4|TRBV10-1
CATRRDSDLVRAKNIQYF
>TRBJ2-5|TRBV4-2
CASSQGQGEKETQYF
>TRBJ1-1|TRBV25-1
CASSQAGAENTEAFF
>TRBJ2-5|TRBV9
CASSVGRGESETQYF
>TRBJ1-2|TRBV20-1
CSAGGQNGYTF
>TRBJ2-7|TRBV7-9
CASSSREAGSLEQYF
>TRBJ1-4|TRBV7-9
CASSLVDPNEKLFF
>TRBJ1-5|TRBV7-2
CASSFSHRAPQHF
>TRBJ1-1|TRBV27
CASSLSRGYTEAFF
>TRBJ1-1|TRBV15
CATSRGEGANTEAFF
>TRBJ2-1|TRBV9
CASSVKRSSSYNEQFF
>TRBJ2-7|TRBV4-3
CASSQETGTFYEQYF
>TRBJ1-5|TRBV7-9
CASSLGPNQPQHF